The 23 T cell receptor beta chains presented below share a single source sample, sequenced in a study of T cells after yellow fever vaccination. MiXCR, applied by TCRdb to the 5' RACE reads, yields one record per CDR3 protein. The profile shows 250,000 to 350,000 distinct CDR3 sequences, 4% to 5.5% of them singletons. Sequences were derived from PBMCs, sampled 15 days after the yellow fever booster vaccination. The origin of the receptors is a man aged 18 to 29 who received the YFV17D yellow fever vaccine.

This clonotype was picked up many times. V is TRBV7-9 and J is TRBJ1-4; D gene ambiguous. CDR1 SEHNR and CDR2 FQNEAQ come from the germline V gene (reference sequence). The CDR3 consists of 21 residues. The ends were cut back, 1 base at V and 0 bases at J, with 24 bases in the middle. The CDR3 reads CASSLVVPDPLHLATNEKLFF. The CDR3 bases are TGTGCCAGCAGCTTAGTGGTCCCAGATCCTTTACACCTTGCAACTAATGAAAAACTGTTTTTT.

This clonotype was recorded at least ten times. CDR3 loop: CASSPYRDSQYQETQYF. CDR3 DNA sequence: TGTGCCAGCAGTCCCTACCGGGACAGCCAGTACCAAGAGACCCAGTACTTC. The chain links TRBV12-3 or TRBV12-4 to TRBJ2-5; TRBD1 matches 7 bases. The junction had 12 bases not matched to a gene; V was cut back by 5 bases and J by 0 bases. This CDR3 contains 17 residues.

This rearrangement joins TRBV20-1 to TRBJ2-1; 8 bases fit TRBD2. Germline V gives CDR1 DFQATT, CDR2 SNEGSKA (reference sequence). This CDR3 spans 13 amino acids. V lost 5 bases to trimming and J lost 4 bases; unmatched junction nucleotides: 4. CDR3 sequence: CSALAGPYNEQFF. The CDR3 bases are TGCAGTGCTTTAGCGGGGCCATACAATGAGCAGTTCTTC.

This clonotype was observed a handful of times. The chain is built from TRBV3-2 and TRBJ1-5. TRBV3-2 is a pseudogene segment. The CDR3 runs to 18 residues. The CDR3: CASSQDLGGIMCNQPQHF. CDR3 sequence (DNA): TGTGCCAGCAGCCAAGACCTAGGGGGCATAATGTGCAATCAGCCCCAGCATTTT.

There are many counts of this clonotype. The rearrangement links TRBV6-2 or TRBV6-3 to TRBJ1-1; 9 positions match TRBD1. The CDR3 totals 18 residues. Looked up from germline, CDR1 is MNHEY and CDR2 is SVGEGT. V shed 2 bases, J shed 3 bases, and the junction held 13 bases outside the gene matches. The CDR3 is CASSYVLGTGPLDTEAFF. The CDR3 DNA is TGTGCCAGCAGTTACGTTTTGGGGACAGGGCCCTTGGACACTGAAGCTTTCTTT.

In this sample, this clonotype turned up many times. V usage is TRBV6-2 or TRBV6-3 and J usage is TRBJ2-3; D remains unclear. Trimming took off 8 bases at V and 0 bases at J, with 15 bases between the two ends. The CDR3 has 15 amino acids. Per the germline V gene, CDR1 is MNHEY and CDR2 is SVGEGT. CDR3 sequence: CASGYGQTSTDTQYF. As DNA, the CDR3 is TGTGCCAGCGGCTACGGCCAAACAAGCACAGATACGCAGTATTTT.

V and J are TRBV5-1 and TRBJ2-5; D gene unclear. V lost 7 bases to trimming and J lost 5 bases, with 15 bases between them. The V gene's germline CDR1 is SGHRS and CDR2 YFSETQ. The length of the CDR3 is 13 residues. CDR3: CASRYLGEETQYF. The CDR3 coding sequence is TGCGCCAGCCGATATTTGGGCGAGGAGACCCAGTACTTC. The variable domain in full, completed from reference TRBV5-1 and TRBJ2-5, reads KAGVTQTPRYLIKTRGQQVTLSCSPISGHRSVSWYQQTPGQGLQFLFEYFSETQRNKGNFPGRFSGRQFSNSRSEMNVSTLELGDSALYLCASRYLGEETQYFGPGTRLLVL.

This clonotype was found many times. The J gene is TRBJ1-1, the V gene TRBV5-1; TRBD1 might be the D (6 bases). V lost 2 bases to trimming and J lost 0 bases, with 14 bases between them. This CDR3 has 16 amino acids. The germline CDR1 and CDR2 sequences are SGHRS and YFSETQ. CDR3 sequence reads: CASSFTGYPMNTEAFF. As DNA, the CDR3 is TGCGCCAGCAGCTTCACAGGGTACCCTATGAACACTGAAGCTTTCTTT.

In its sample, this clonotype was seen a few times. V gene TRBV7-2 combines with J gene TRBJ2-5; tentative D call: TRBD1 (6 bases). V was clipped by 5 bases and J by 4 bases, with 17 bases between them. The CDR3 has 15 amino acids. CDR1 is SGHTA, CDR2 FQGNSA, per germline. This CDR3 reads CASSQSLQGSETQYF. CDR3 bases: TGTGCCAGCAGCCAGAGCCTACAGGGTTCAGAGACCCAGTACTTC.

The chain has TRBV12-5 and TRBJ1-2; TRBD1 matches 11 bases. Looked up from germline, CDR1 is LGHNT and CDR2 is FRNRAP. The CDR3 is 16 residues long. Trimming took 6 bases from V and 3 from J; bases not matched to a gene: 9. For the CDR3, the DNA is TGTGCTAGTGGCCCTGGACAGGGGGCGTCGGACTATGGCTACACCTTC. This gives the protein CASGPGQGASDYGYTF.

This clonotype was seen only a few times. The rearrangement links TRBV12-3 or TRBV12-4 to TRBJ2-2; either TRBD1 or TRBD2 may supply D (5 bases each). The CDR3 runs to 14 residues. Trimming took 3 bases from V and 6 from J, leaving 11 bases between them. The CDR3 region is CASSFVRGPGELFF. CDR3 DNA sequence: TGTGCCAGCAGTTTTGTGAGGGGCCCCGGGGAGCTGTTTTTT.

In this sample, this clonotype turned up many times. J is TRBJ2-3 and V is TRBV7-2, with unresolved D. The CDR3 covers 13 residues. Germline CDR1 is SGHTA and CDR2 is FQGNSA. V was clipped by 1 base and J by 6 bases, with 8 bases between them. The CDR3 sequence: CASSLVAWDTQYF. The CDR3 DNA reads TGTGCCAGCAGCTTAGTAGCTTGGGATACGCAGTATTTT.

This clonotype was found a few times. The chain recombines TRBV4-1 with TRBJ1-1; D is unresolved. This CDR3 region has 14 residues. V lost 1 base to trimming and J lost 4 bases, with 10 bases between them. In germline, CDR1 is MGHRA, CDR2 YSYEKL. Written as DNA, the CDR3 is TGCGCCAGCAGCCAAGGGGGATCTTCCACTGAAGCTTTCTTT. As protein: CASSQGGSSTEAFF.

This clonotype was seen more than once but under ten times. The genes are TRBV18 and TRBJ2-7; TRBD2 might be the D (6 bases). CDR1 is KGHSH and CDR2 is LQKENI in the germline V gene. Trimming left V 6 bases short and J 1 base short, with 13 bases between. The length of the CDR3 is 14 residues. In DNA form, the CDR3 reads TGTGCCAGCTCCCACGGGCGGGGATCCTACGAGCAGTACGTC. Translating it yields CASSHGRGSYEQYV.

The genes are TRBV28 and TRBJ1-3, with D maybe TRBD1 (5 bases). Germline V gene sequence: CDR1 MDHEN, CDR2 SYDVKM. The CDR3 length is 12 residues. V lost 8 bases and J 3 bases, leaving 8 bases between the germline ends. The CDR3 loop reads CASGTFGNTIYF. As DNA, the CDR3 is TGTGCCAGCGGGACGTTTGGAAACACCATATATTTT.

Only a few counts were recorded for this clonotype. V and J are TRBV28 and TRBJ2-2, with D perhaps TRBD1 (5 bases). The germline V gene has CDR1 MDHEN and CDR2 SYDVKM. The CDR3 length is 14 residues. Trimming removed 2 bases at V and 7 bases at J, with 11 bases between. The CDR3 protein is CASSLGQGYGELFF. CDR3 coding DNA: TGTGCCAGCAGTTTAGGGCAGGGTTACGGGGAGCTGTTTTTT.

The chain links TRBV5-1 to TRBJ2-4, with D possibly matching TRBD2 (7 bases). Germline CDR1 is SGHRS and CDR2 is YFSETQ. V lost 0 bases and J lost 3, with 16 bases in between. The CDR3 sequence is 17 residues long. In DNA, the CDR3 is TGCGCCAGCAGCTTGGCCGTCCGGGGGGCCGGCAAAAACATTCAGTACTTC. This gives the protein CASSLAVRGAGKNIQYF.

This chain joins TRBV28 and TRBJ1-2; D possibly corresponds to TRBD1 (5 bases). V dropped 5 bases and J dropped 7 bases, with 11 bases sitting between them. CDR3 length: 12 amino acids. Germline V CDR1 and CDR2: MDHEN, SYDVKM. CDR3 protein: CASSIRDGGYTF. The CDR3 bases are TGTGCCAGCAGTATCCGGGACGGTGGCTACACCTTC.

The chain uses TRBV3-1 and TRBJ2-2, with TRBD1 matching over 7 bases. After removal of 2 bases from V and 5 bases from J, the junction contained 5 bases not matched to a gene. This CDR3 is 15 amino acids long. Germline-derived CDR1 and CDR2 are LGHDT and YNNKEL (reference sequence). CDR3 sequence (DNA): TGTGCCAGCAGCCAACCCATGACAGGGACCGGGGAGCTGTTTTTT. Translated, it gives CASSQPMTGTGELFF.

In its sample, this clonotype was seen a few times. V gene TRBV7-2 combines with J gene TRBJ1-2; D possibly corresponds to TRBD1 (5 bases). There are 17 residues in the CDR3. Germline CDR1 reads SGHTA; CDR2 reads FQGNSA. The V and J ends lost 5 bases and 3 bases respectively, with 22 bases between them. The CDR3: CASSQILGPPPHYGYTF. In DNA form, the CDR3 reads TGTGCCAGCAGCCAAATTCTGGGGCCACCTCCTCACTATGGCTACACCTTC.

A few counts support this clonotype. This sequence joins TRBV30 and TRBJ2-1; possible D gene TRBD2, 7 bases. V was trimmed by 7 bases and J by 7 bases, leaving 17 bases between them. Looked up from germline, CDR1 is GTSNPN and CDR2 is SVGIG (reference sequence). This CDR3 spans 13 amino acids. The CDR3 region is CALSRGGSNEQFF. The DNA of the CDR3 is TGTGCCTTAAGCAGGGGAGGGTCAAATGAGCAGTTCTTC.

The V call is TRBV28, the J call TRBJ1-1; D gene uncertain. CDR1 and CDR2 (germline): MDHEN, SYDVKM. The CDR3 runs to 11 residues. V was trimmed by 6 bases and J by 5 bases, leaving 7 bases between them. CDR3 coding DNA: TGTGCCAGCAGCTCCCTGACTGAAGCTTTCTTT. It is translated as CASSSLTEAFF.

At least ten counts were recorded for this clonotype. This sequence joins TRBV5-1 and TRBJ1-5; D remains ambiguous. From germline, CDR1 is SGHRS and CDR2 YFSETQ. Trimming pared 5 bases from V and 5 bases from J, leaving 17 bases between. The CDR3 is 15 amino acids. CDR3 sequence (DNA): TGCGCCAGCAGGGTTGACATTCGGGGTGATCAGCCCCAGCATTTT. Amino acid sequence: CASRVDIRGDQPQHF.